Shown below are 15 T cell receptor beta chains from a single sample sequenced in a study of technical replicates of blood from a handful of donors. Only in-frame clones appear in the TCRdb table, and some are missing; sequencing was by immunoSEQ multiplex PCR. In the table there are roughly 80,000 clones, about 91% of which are singletons. The sample taken for sequencing was T cells isolated from PBMCs. The receptor set was obtained from a human donor in good health.

The sample holds one count of this clone. The chain links TRBV6-5 to TRBJ2-3, with no clear D. Looked up from germline, CDR1 is MNHEY and CDR2 is SVGAGI. The CDR3 contains 14 residues. Trimming took off 2 bases at V and 4 bases at J, with 10 bases between the two ends. The CDR3 DNA is TGTGCCAGCAGTTACGGCCTGAACCCAGATACGCAGTATTTT. It is translated as CASSYGLNPDTQYF.

The rearrangement uses TRBV18 and TRBJ2-5; TRBD2 agrees at 10 bases. The CDR3 length is 14 residues. Germline-derived CDR1 and CDR2 are KGHSH and LQKENI. V was pared by 5 bases and J by 5 bases, with 5 bases of the junction left unmatched. CDR3 DNA: TGTGCCAGCTCAAAGAGCGGGAGGGCGGAGACCCAGTACTTC. Translation gives CASSKSGRAETQYF.

This chain connects TRBV28 to TRBJ2-3; TRBD1 is a possible D gene (6 bases). The V end was cut by 9 bases, the J end by 6 bases, with 19 bases between. Germline V lookup: CDR1 MDHEN, CDR2 SYDVKM. CDR3 length equals 14 residues. The DNA for the CDR3 is TGTGCCAGTATGGACAGCTTTCGGTTGGATACGCAGTATTTT. Residues: CASMDSFRLDTQYF.

The V call is TRBV14, the J call TRBJ2-2; D is unresolved. In germline, CDR1 is SGHDN, CDR2 FVKESK. With 1 base removed from V and 7 bases from J, the gap between germline ends came to 7 bases. This CDR3 is built from 13 residues. CDR3 in DNA: TGTGCCAGCAGCCAAGCTCTAGACGGGGAGCTGTTTTTT. Translating it yields CASSQALDGELFF.

V is TRBV5-4 and J is TRBJ2-7, with D possibly TRBD1 on 6 matching bases. Germline CDR1 SGHNT, CDR2 YYREEE (reference sequence). V lost 4 bases to trimming and J lost 2 bases, with 7 bases between them. CDR3 size: 12 residues. The CDR3 DNA follows: TGTGCCAGCAGCGGGGACACCTACGAGCAGTACTTC. This gives the protein CASSGDTYEQYF.

This rearrangement joins TRBV2 to TRBJ2-2, with D unclear. V shed 6 bases and J shed 4 bases, with 12 bases lying between them. CDR1 and CDR2 (germline): SNHLY, FYNNEI. CDR3 size: 14 residues. The CDR3 here is CASSDTLGTGELFF. The CDR3 nucleotides are TGTGCCAGCAGCGACACCCTTGGCACCGGGGAGCTGTTTTTT.

The chain combines TRBV6-5 with TRBJ2-1, with D possibly matching TRBD1 (6 bases). The CDR3 is 15 amino acids. Germline CDR1 is MNHEY and CDR2 is SVGAGI. V was clipped by 5 bases and J by 8 bases, with 19 bases between them. The CDR3 here is CASSNQDSSSDEQFF. For the CDR3, the DNA is TGTGCCAGCAGTAACCAGGACAGCTCCTCAGATGAGCAGTTCTTC.

This clone has a handful of counts. The chain has TRBV5-1 and TRBJ1-1, with D unclear. Trimming took 5 bases from V and 0 from J, leaving 8 bases between them. Per the germline V gene, CDR1 is SGHRS and CDR2 is YFSETQ. This CDR3 is 13 amino acids long. As DNA, the CDR3 is TGCGCCAGCAGGTCCGTTATGAACACTGAAGCTTTCTTT. Protein product: CASRSVMNTEAFF. Filled out from reference TRBV5-1 and TRBJ1-1, the complete variable domain reads KAGVTQTPRYLIKTRGQQVTLSCSPISGHRSVSWYQQTPGQGLQFLFEYFSETQRNKGNFPGRFSGRQFSNSRSEMNVSTLELGDSALYLCASRSVMNTEAFFGQGTRLTVV.

The chain uses TRBV6-5 and TRBJ1-1; D remains ambiguous. The CDR3 sequence is 14 residues long. Trimming cost V 4 bases and J 4 bases, with 13 bases left between them. The germline V gene has CDR1 MNHEY and CDR2 SVGAGI. CDR3 DNA sequence: TGTGCCAGCAGTTGGATCAAGGGAGTCACTGAAGCTTTCTTT. Its protein product is CASSWIKGVTEAFF.

The genes are TRBV27 and TRBJ2-7; D is perhaps TRBD2 (5 bases). Germline V gives CDR1 MNHEY, CDR2 SMNVEV (reference sequence). CDR3 length equals 13 residues. V was pared by 3 bases and J by 3 bases, with 9 bases between. The CDR3 is CASSLAGSYEQYF. CDR3 nucleotides: TGTGCCAGCAGTTTGGCGGGTAGCTACGAGCAGTACTTC.

The V and J genes are TRBV29-1 and TRBJ1-5, with 7 bases matching TRBD1. The V segment lost 4 bases and the J segment 7 bases; nucleotides outside the gene matches: 10. The CDR3 runs 14 residues. Germline loops: CDR1 SQVTM, CDR2 ANQGSEA. CDR3 amino acids: CSVGPQGQGQPQHF. The CDR3 nucleotides are TGCAGCGTTGGACCACAGGGGCAGGGACAGCCCCAGCATTTT.

This chain joins TRBV25-1 and TRBJ2-5; TRBD2 aligns across 9 bases. Trimming cost V 5 bases and J 4 bases; bases outside gene matches: 5. Looked up from germline, CDR1 is MGHDK and CDR2 is SYGVNS. There are 14 residues in the CDR3. The CDR3 region has the DNA TGTGCCAGCAGTAGGCGGGAGGGCCTAGAGACCCAGTACTTC. Encoded protein: CASSRREGLETQYF.

This chain uses TRBV5-1 with TRBJ2-7, with 7 bases matching TRBD1. Germline assignment: CDR1 SGHRS and CDR2 YFSETQ. The CDR3 has 13 amino acids. J lost 3 bases, V lost 8 bases, and 8 bases had no gene match. This CDR3 is CASRQGSDYEQYF. CDR3 in DNA: TGCGCCAGTAGACAGGGTAGTGACTACGAGCAGTACTTC.

The V and J genes are TRBV7-9 and TRBJ1-1; a possible D gene is TRBD1 (5 bases). This CDR3 contains 15 residues. Germline values: CDR1 SEHNR, CDR2 FQNEAQ (reference sequence). V was trimmed by 8 bases and J by 5 bases, leaving 21 bases between them. The CDR3 DNA sequence: TGTGCCAGCCTTAGCTCTCTGGAGGGGATAACTGAAGCTTTCTTT. This codes for CASLSSLEGITEAFF. Full variable domain (missing parts from reference TRBV7-9 and TRBJ1-1): DTGVSQNPRHKITKRGQNVTFRCDPISEHNRLYWYRQTLGQGPEFLTYFQNEAQLEKSRLLSDRFSAERPKGSFSTLEIQRTEQGDSAMYLCASLSSLEGITEAFFGQGTRLTVV.

This sequence joins TRBV11-2 and TRBJ2-1; the D is unclear. V was cut by 10 bases and J by 5 bases, with 21 bases left in between. The CDR3 is 15 residues long. Germline V gene lookup returns CDR1 SGHAT and CDR2 FQNNGV. The CDR3 sequence is CATTYPSRINNEQFF. In nucleotides, the CDR3 is TGTGCCACCACTTACCCATCCCGTATCAACAATGAGCAGTTCTTC.